These T cell receptor beta chains were read from a single sample in a study of blood T cell repertoires in COVID-19. Using immunoSEQ multiplex PCR, the repertoire was profiled, and TCRdb retains in-frame clones only, with some absent. Of approximately 150,000 clones in the sample, around four fifths are singletons; the top ten hold over 7%. The source material was peripheral blood. These TCRs come from a woman older than 75 with COVID-19, enrolled during active disease. Each CDR3 is given with its conserved first and last residue. D genes are given only for firm matches. The listing skips clone size in some rows; elsewhere it reads once, few, many or a size class.

d_gene,v_gene,j_gene,abundance,CDR3nt,CDR3aa
TRBD2,TRBV19,TRBJ2-1,-,TGTGCCAGTAGCAGACTAGCGGGAGGGCAAGTAGGGGCCAATGAGCAGTTCTTC,CASSRLAGGQVGANEQFF
-,TRBV6-5,TRBJ1-2,-,TGTGCCAGCAGTTACTCTACAGACTATGGCTACACCTTC,CASSYSTDYGYTF
-,TRBV5-1,TRBJ1-2,-,TGCGCCAGCAGCCTGTATGGAACTTCTCAGGGGACAAACTATGGCTACACCTTC,CASSLYGTSQGTNYGYTF
-,TRBV5-1,TRBJ2-3,-,TGCGCCAGCAGCTTGGGCGGGAAAAGCACAGATACGCAGTATTTT,CASSLGGKSTDTQYF
-,TRBV19,TRBJ2-5,-,TGTGCCAGTAGGGCGACTGGAGGGAGGGAGACCCAGTACTTC,CASRATGGRETQYF
TRBD1,TRBV6-5,TRBJ1-2,-,TGTGCCAGCAGAAGTCCGGGACAGGGTGTATCTGGCTACACCTTC,CASRSPGQGVSGYTF
-,TRBV6-6,TRBJ1-2,-,TGTGCCAGCGGTCTCGTGGAGTGGGTCTACACCTTC,CASGLVEWVYTF
TRBD2,TRBV4-1,TRBJ2-1,-,TGCGCCAGCAGCCGTACTAGCGGGAGATCGGGCGGAAATGAGCAGTTCTTC,CASSRTSGRSGGNEQFF
TRBD2,TRBV5-1,TRBJ2-7,once,TGCGCCAGCAGTTCGATCACTAGCGACGAGCAGTACTTC,CASSSITSDEQYF
-,TRBV19,TRBJ2-1,-,TGTGCCAGTAGTATCTCTGGCCTTTCAGAGCAGTTCTTC,CASSISGLSEQFF
-,TRBV24-1,TRBJ2-2,few,TGTGCCACCAGTGGGCTTAACACCGGGGAGCTGTTTTTT,CATSGLNTGELFF
-,TRBV3-1/TRBV3-2,TRBJ1-2,once,TGTGCCAGCAGCCGACGGGGGGCAGGGGATGGCTACACCTTC,CASSRRGAGDGYTF
-,TRBV5-6,TRBJ1-1,-,TGTGCCAGCAGCTTGGGGACAACGGTGAACACTGAAGCTTTCTTT,CASSLGTTVNTEAFF
-,TRBV6-1,TRBJ2-5,-,TGTGCCAGCAGTGACCAACAGGGATTGGGCCAAGAGACCCAGTACTTC,CASSDQQGLGQETQYF
TRBD1,TRBV5-6,TRBJ1-6,-,TGTGCCAGCAGCTTGACAGGGGTTAATTCACCCCTCCACTTT,CASSLTGVNSPLHF
TRBD2,TRBV9,TRBJ2-7,-,TGTGCCAGCAGCGTAGCCCCCCTTAGCGGGGGGCCCCCCGAGCAGTACTTC,CASSVAPLSGGPPEQYF
-,TRBV6-5,TRBJ1-1,-,TGTGCCAGCACCCGGCCCCCGGGGACTGAAGCTTTCTTT,CASTRPPGTEAFF
TRBD1,TRBV5-1,TRBJ1-1,once,TGCGCCAGCAGCAAACAGGGGGAGGCTTTCTTT,CASSKQGEAFF
TRBD1,TRBV2,TRBJ1-2,-,TGTGCCAGCTCCGGGACAGGGGGATATGGCTACACCTTC,CASSGTGGYGYTF
-,TRBV2,TRBJ1-1,-,TGTGCCAGCACTACAGGAGCGAACACTGAAGCTTTCTTT,CASTTGANTEAFF
-,TRBV27,TRBJ1-2,-,TGTGCCAGCAGTTTATCAACAAGACACCAGGCGGGCGGTGGCTACACCTTC,CASSLSTRHQAGGGYTF
-,TRBV19,TRBJ1-1,-,TGTGCCAGTAGTAGGCGGGGGGCAGGACCACCGGTTGCTTTCTTT,CASSRRGAGPPVAFF
TRBD1,TRBV7-9,TRBJ1-5,many,TGTGCCAGCAGCTCCTATCAGGGGGCGGATCAGCCCCAGCATTTT,CASSSYQGADQPQHF
TRBD2,TRBV9,TRBJ2-1,-,TGTGCCAGCAGCGTAGACTCCGCGGGGGCTAGCGGGAGTAATGAGCAGTTCTTC,CASSVDSAGASGSNEQFF
-,TRBV9,TRBJ2-7,-,TGTGCCAGCAGCGCAGGAACTAGCACAGGCGAGCAGTACTTC,CASSAGTSTGEQYF
-,TRBV6-5,TRBJ1-5,-,TGTGCCAGCAGTTACGACCGCCTGGGCGCACAGCCCCAGCATTTT,CASSYDRLGAQPQHF
-,TRBV7-3,TRBJ2-5,-,TGTGCCAGCAGCTTAGGAGTGACCGAGACCCAGTACTTC,CASSLGVTETQYF
-,TRBV4-1,TRBJ1-2,-,TGCGCCAGCAGCCAAGACTCGTGGAGGGGCGGCTATGGCTACACCTTC,CASSQDSWRGGYGYTF
TRBD1,TRBV7-9,TRBJ1-1,-,TGTGCCAGCAGCGACCGACAGGGGACTGAAGCTTTCTTT,CASSDRQGTEAFF
-,TRBV4-2,TRBJ1-5,once,TGTGCCAGCAGCCCCTCGGTCGGGTATAATCAGCCCCAGCATTTT,CASSPSVGYNQPQHF
TRBD2,TRBV4-1,TRBJ2-5,-,TGCGCCAGCAGCCAAGAGAGAGGTATAGCGGGAGCAGTTAAAGAGACCCAGTACTTC,CASSQERGIAGAVKETQYF
TRBD2,TRBV7-8,TRBJ2-1,-,TGTGCCAGCAGCCACCTAGCGGGAGAGTACAATGAGCAGTTCTTC,CASSHLAGEYNEQFF
-,TRBV5-1,TRBJ2-3,-,TGCGCCAGCAGCATAACAGGCCCCACAGATACGCAGTATTTT,CASSITGPTDTQYF
TRBD1,TRBV4-1,TRBJ2-5,few,TGCGCCAGCAGCCAGGAGGACAGGGGAGTTGTCCAGTACTTC,CASSQEDRGVVQYF
TRBD1,TRBV4-1,TRBJ1-5,-,TGCGCCAGCAGCCTACCCCTATCGGGACAGGGGGTTCAGCCCCAGCATTTT,CASSLPLSGQGVQPQHF
-,TRBV29-1,TRBJ2-1,-,TGCAGCGTTGGGCGGAGTTACTACAATGAGCAGTTCTTC,CSVGRSYYNEQFF
TRBD2,TRBV28,TRBJ2-1,-,TGTGCCAGCAGGACTAGCGGGACATACAATGAGCAGTTCTTC,CASRTSGTYNEQFF
TRBD1,TRBV10-3,TRBJ1-5,-,TGTGCCATCAGTGAGTCGAGGGGGCGTCAGCCCCAGCATTTT,CAISESRGRQPQHF
TRBD1,TRBV5-4,TRBJ1-4,-,TGTGCCAGCAGCTTAGGGACAGGAACAACTAATGAAAAACTGTTTTTT,CASSLGTGTTNEKLFF
TRBD2,TRBV15,TRBJ2-1,once,TGTGCCACCAGCAGAGTTAGCGGGAGTCGTGAGCAGTTCTTC,CATSRVSGSREQFF
TRBD1,TRBV6-5,TRBJ1-5,-,TGTGCCAGCAGCCTGAGTAGTACAGGGGATCAGCCCCAGCATTTT,CASSLSSTGDQPQHF
TRBD2,TRBV10-3,TRBJ2-3,-,TGTGCCACCTCCCTTAGCGGGGGCGGCACAGATACGCAGTATTTT,CATSLSGGGTDTQYF
TRBD1,TRBV12-3/TRBV12-4,TRBJ2-1,-,TGTGCCAGCAGTTTCCGTAGGACAGGGAAGTTCTTC,CASSFRRTGKFF
-,TRBV9,TRBJ1-1,-,TGTGCCAGCAGCGTTCAGGGTGTGAACACTGAAGCTTTCTTT,CASSVQGVNTEAFF
-,TRBV5-5,TRBJ2-7,-,TGTGCCAGCAGCTTGTCGTCAGGGGACGAGCAGTACTTC,CASSLSSGDEQYF
TRBD1,TRBV6-5,TRBJ1-2,-,TGTGCCAGCAGTTGGGCCGACAGGGACTATGGCTACACCTTC,CASSWADRDYGYTF
-,TRBV9,TRBJ1-2,once,TGTGCCAGCGGGGGGGATGGCTACACCTTC,CASGGDGYTF
-,TRBV18,TRBJ1-1,-,TGTGCCAGCTCACCACAGGACAGACGCCGGACTGAAGCTTTCTTT,CASSPQDRRRTEAFF
TRBD1,TRBV18,TRBJ2-3,-,TGTGCCAGCTCGCCAGGGGGCTACGGAACAGATACGCAGTATTTT,CASSPGGYGTDTQYF
-,TRBV19,TRBJ1-1,once,TGTGCCAGTACGGGGGGGTCCACTGAAGCTTTCTTT,CASTGGSTEAFF